This TCR beta chain was found in a study of cytomegalovirus exposure and HLA in healthy donors. The study, taken as a whole, reports: An analysis done earlier found most TCR beta V segments productive about 87% or about 30% of the time.

Concerning this clone itself: The antigen is not known.

Vbeta (60) and Jbeta (13) primers were used in the PCR. This table comes from immunoSEQ multiplex PCR, and its TCRdb copy is limited to in-frame clones, with some not included. Of about 140,000 clones detected, about 85% appear once; the ten largest clones hold approximately 3%. After removal of 7 bases from V and 5 bases from J, the junction contained 11 bases not matched to a gene. The CDR3 contains 15 residues. Looked up from germline, CDR1 is MNHEY and CDR2 is SVGAGI. This sequence originates from a female donor in good health and CMV-seronegative. Specimen: PBMCs. The chain has TRBV6-5 and TRBJ2-7; 10 bases are a match to TRBD1. In DNA form, the CDR3 reads TGTGCCAGCAACGAGGACAGGGGGTTTCCAAACGAGCAGTACTTC. This sequence encodes CASNEDRGFPNEQYF.